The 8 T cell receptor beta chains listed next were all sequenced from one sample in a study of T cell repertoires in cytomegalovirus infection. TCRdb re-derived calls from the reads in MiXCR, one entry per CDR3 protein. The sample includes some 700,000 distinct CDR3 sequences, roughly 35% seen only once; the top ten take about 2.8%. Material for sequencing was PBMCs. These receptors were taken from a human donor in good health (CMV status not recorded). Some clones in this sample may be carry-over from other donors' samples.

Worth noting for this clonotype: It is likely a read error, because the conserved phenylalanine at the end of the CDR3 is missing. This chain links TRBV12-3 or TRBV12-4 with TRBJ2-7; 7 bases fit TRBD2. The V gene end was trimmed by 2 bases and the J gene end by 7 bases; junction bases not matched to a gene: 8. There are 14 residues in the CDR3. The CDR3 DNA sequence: TGTGCCAGCAGTTTATTTGGCGGGAGACTTGAGCAGTACTTA. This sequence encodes CASSLFGGRLEQYL.

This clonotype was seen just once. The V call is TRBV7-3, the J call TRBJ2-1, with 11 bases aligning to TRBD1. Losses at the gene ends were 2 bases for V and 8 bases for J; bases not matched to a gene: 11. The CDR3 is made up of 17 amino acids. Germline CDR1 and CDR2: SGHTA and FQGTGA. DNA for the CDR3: TGTGCCAGCAGCTTATCAGTCAGGGGACAGGGGGGGGATGAGCAGTTCTTC. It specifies CASSLSVRGQGGDEQFF.

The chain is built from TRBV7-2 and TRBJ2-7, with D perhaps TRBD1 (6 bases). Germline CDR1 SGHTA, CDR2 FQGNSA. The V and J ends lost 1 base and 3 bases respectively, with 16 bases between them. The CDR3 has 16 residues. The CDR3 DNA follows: TGTGCCAGCAGCTTAGTCGGACAGCACCCGTACTACGAGCAGTACTTC. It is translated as CASSLVGQHPYYEQYF.

CDR3 residues: CASSYLRGREKLFF. DNA of the CDR3: TGTGCCAGCAGCTACCTCAGGGGGCGTGAAAAACTGTTTTTT. This chain links TRBV2 with TRBJ1-4; 8 bases map to TRBD1. The J segment lost 7 bases and the V segment lost 6 bases, leaving 7 bases of the junction unmatched. The germline V gene has CDR1 SNHLY and CDR2 FYNNEI. This CDR3 has 14 amino acids.

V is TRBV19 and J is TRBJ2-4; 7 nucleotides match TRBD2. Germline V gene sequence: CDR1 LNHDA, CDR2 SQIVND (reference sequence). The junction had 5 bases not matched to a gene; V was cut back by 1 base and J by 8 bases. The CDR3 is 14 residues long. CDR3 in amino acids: CASSIGGGLDIQYF. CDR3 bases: TGTGCCAGTAGTATAGGGGGGGGGTTGGACATTCAGTACTTC.

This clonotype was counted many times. The CDR3 region is CASSLWAQSNTEAFF. As DNA, the CDR3 is TGTGCCAGCAGTCTGTGGGCACAGTCGAACACTGAAGCTTTCTTT. The V and J genes are TRBV7-9 and TRBJ1-1; D not certain. From germline, CDR1 is SEHNR and CDR2 FQNEAQ (reference sequence). CDR3 length equals 15 residues. Trimming took 6 bases from V and 1 from J, leaving 15 bases between them.

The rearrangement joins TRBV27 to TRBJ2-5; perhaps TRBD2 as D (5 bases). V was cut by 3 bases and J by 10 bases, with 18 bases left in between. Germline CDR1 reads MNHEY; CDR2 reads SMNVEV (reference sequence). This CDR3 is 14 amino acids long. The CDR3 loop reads CASSLDPGRRVQYF. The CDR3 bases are TGTGCCAGCAGTTTGGATCCGGGGAGAAGGGTCCAGTACTTC.

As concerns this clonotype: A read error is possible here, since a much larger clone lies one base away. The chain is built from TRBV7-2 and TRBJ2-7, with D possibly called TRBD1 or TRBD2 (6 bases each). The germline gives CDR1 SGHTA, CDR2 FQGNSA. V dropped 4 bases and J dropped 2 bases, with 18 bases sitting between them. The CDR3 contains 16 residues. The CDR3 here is CASSSTDGGQPYEQYF. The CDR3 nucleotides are TGTGCCAGCAGCTCAACCGACGGGGGCCAACCCTACGAGCAGTACTTC.